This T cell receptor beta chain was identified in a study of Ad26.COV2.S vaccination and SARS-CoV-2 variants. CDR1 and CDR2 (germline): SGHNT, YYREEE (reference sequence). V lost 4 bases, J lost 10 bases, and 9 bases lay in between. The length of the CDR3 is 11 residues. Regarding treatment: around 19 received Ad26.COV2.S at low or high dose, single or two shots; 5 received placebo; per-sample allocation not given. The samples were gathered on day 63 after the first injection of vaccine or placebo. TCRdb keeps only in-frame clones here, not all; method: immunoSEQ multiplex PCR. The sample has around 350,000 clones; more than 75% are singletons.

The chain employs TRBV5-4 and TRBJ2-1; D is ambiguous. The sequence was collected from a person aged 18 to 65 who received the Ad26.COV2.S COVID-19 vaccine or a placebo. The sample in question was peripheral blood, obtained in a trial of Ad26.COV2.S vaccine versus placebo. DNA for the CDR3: TGTGCCAGCAGCCTGAGCGCAGAGCAGTTCTTC. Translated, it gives CASSLSAEQFF.